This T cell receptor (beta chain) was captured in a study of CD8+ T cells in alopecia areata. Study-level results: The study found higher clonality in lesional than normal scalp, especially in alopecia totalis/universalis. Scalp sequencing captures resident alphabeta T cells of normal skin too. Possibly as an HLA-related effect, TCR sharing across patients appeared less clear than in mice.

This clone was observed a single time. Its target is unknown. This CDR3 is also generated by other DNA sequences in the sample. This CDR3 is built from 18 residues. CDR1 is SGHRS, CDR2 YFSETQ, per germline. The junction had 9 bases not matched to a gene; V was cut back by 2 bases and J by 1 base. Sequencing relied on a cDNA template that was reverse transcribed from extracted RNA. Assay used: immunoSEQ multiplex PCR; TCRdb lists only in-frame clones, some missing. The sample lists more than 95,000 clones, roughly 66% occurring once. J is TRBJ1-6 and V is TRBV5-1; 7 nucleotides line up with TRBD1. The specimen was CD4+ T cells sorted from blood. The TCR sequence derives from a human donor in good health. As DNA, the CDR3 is TGCGCCAGCAGCTTTCAAACAGGGGAAGGGTCCTATAATTCACCCCTCCACTTT. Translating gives CASSFQTGEGSYNSPLHF. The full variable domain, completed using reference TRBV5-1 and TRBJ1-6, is KAGVTQTPRYLIKTRGQQVTLSCSPISGHRSVSWYQQTPGQGLQFLFEYFSETQRNKGNFPGRFSGRQFSNSRSEMNVSTLELGDSALYLCASSFQTGEGSYNSPLHFGNGTRLTVT.